The 8 T cell receptor beta chains in this list originate from one sample, sequenced in a study of long-term antiretroviral therapy in people with HIV. Survey-level resolution applied to immunoSEQ assay v3.0. The assay was immunoSEQ multiplex PCR, and TCRdb's table has in-frame clones only and misses some. The data show about 34,000 clones, about 88% seen once. The source material was unsorted PBMCs, sampled 2.8 years before starting antiretroviral therapy. The receptor set was obtained from a woman in her twenties or thirties with HIV.

The chain joins TRBV30 to TRBJ2-1, with 7 bases identical to TRBD1. Germline CDR1 GTSNPN, CDR2 SVGIG (reference sequence). V trimming: 4 bases; J trimming: 0 bases; junction bases outside the gene matches: 6. The CDR3 contains 15 residues. CDR3 sequence (DNA): TGTGCCTGGACGGGACAGCCCTTCTCCTACAATGAGCAGTTCTTC. Translation: CAWTGQPFSYNEQFF.

CDR3 in DNA: TGTGCCAGCAGCTTATCGTCGACAGCCCCTAACTATGGCTACACCTTC. Translated: CASSLSSTAPNYGYTF. The gene calls are TRBV7-2 and TRBJ1-2; a weak D match, TRBD1 (5 bases). The CDR3 totals 16 residues. With 2 bases removed from V and 0 bases from J, the gap between germline ends came to 13 bases. Germline CDR1 reads SGHTA; CDR2 reads FQGNSA.

This rearrangement joins TRBV7-8 to TRBJ2-7, with D uncertain. This CDR3 is built from 16 residues. Trimming removed 1 base at V and 0 bases at J, with 13 bases between. CDR1 and CDR2 (germline): SGHVS, FQNEAQ. CDR3 amino acids: CASSLDGRLSSYEQYF. As DNA, the CDR3 is TGTGCCAGCAGCTTAGATGGTCGTCTAAGCTCCTACGAGCAGTACTTC.

As concerns this clone: A read error may produce the germline difference seen at one junction end. Other DNA sequences of this sample code for an identical CDR3. The V and J genes are TRBV6-1 and TRBJ1-5; D is undetermined. Germline CDR1 MNHNS, CDR2 SASEGT. CDR3 length: 14 residues. The CDR3 DNA reads TGTGCCAGCAGCGGGCTTCAAATATCCGAGCCCCAACATTTT. It codes for CASSGLQISEPQHF.

This chain connects TRBV2 to TRBJ2-1; D call uncertain. Trimming removed 1 base at V and 7 bases at J, with 8 bases between. The V gene's germline CDR1 is SNHLY and CDR2 FYNNEI. CDR3 length equals 13 residues. CDR3 bases: TGTGCCAGCAGTGAAGTGGGCTGGAATGAGCAGTTCTTC. Residues: CASSEVGWNEQFF. Supplemented by reference TRBV2 and TRBJ2-1, the full variable domain reads EPEVTQTPSHQVTQMGQEVILRCVPISNHLYFYWYRQILGQKVEFLVSFYNNEISEKSEIFDDQFSVERPDGSNFTLKIRSTKLEDSAMYFCASSEVGWNEQFFGPGTRLTVL.

This clone has a single count. The chain is built from TRBV19 and TRBJ1-2, with 10 bases aligning to TRBD1. The CDR3 loop spans 15 amino acids. The trim removed 1 base at V and 4 bases at J, leaving 3 bases unmatched. Germline V gene sequence: CDR1 LNHDA, CDR2 SQIVND (reference sequence). Here the CDR3 DNA reads TGTGCCAGTAGTATAGCGACAGGGGGCGTCTATGGCTACACCTTC. This sequence encodes CASSIATGGVYGYTF.

V usage is TRBV5-6 and J usage is TRBJ2-7; D could derive from TRBD1 or TRBD2 (5 bases each). This CDR3 comprises 12 residues. V shed 4 bases and J shed 7 bases, with 12 bases lying between them. Germline CDR1 reads SGHDT; CDR2 reads YYEEEE. As DNA, the CDR3 is TGTGCCAGCAGCCCCGGGACGGCGGAGCAGTACGTC. It translates to CASSPGTAEQYV.

The rearrangement joins TRBV6-1 to TRBJ2-2, with a possible D match to TRBD1 (5 bases). The CDR3 covers 13 residues. Trimming shortened V by 6 bases and J by 6 bases, and 11 bases separated the two germline ends. CDR1 is MNHNS, CDR2 SASEGT, per germline. CDR3 loop: CASRGLGPGELFF. The CDR3 bases are TGTGCCAGCAGGGGGTTGGGGCCCGGGGAGCTGTTTTTT.